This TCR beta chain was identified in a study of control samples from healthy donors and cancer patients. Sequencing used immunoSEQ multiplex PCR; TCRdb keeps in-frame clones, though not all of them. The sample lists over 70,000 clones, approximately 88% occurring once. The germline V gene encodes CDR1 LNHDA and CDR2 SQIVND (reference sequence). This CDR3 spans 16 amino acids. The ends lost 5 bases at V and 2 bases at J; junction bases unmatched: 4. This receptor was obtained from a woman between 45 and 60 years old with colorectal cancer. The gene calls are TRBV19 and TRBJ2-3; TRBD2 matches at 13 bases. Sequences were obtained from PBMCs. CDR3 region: CASSSGTSGATDTQYF. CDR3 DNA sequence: TGTGCCAGTAGTTCCGGGACTAGCGGGGCCACAGATACGCAGTATTTT.